This passage covers 14 T cell receptor beta chains from one sample sequenced in a study of T cells after yellow fever vaccination. One entry per CDR3 protein results from TCRdb running MiXCR on the 5' RACE reads. The repertoire holds 450,000 to 650,000 distinct CDR3 sequences, with around a fifth as singletons. This sample comprised PBMCs, obtained approximately 20 days after the first yellow fever vaccination. These receptors were collected from a man aged 18 to 30 who received the YFV17D yellow fever vaccine.

V usage is TRBV5-1 and J usage is TRBJ2-2; D remains ambiguous. Trimming shortened V by 5 bases and J by 6 bases, and 11 bases separated the two germline ends. CDR1 and CDR2 (germline): SGHRS, YFSETQ. The CDR3 is 13 residues long. CDR3 coding DNA: TGCGCCAGCAGGCTTGGGGTTGCCGGGGAGCTGTTTTTT. This codes for CASRLGVAGELFF.

This clonotype came up a few times. This chain joins TRBV7-9 and TRBJ1-1; 10 positions agree with TRBD1. V lost 4 bases, J lost 5 bases, and 4 bases stayed unmatched. Germline V lookup: CDR1 SEHNR, CDR2 FQNEAQ (reference sequence). The CDR3 totals 14 residues. The CDR3: CASSWTGGLTEAFF. In DNA, the CDR3 is TGTGCCAGCAGCTGGACAGGGGGTTTGACTGAAGCTTTCTTT.

There are a few counts of this clonotype. The V and J genes are TRBV27 and TRBJ2-3; D unclear. This CDR3 spans 11 amino acids. Germline V gene sequence: CDR1 MNHEY, CDR2 SMNVEV (reference sequence). With 3 bases removed from V and 9 bases from J, the gap between germline ends came to 7 bases. This CDR3 is CASSFGQTQYF. CDR3 sequence (DNA): TGTGCCAGCAGTTTTGGCCAGACGCAGTATTTT.

V gene TRBV20-1 combines with J gene TRBJ1-1; 10 bases are shared with TRBD1. CDR3 length: 16 residues. Trimming cost V 3 bases and J 4 bases; bases outside gene matches: 11. CDR1 and CDR2 (germline): DFQATT, SNEGSKA (reference sequence). CDR3 amino acids: CSASRTGGFFGTEAFF. As DNA, the CDR3 is TGCAGTGCTAGTAGGACAGGGGGATTCTTTGGCACTGAAGCTTTCTTT.

This clonotype showed up just once. This chain links TRBV21-1 with TRBJ2-1. TRBV21-1 constitutes a pseudogene. The CDR3 loop spans 9 amino acids. The DNA of the CDR3 is TGTGCCAGCAGCATACAGGAGTTCTTC. Amino acids: CASSIQEFF.

This clonotype was seen a few times. This chain links TRBV12-3 or TRBV12-4 with TRBJ2-3; 7 bases agree with TRBD1. The CDR3 is made up of 15 amino acids. J lost 0 bases, V lost 6 bases, and 6 bases had no gene match. The CDR3 sequence is CASSDRDGSTDTQYF. The CDR3 coding sequence is TGTGCCAGCAGCGACAGGGACGGGAGCACAGATACGCAGTATTTT.

J is TRBJ1-2 and V is TRBV6-5; TRBD1 aligns across 10 bases. The CDR3 consists of 14 residues. Germline V gives CDR1 MNHEY, CDR2 SVGAGI. Unmatched junction bases numbered 6, after V lost 4 bases and J lost 7 bases. The CDR3 is CASSFDRGRFGYTF. CDR3 in DNA: TGTGCCAGCAGTTTCGACAGGGGGCGATTTGGCTACACCTTC.

This clonotype has just a few counts. The chain links TRBV11-2 to TRBJ2-7; D is undetermined. Trimming pared 1 base from V and 4 bases from J, leaving 11 bases between. CDR3 size: 14 residues. Per the germline V gene, CDR1 is SGHAT and CDR2 is FQNNGV. Written as DNA, the CDR3 is TGTGCCAGCAGCTTAGTAACCCCTCGGTACGAGCAGTACGTC. This codes for CASSLVTPRYEQYV.

In its sample, this clonotype was seen a few times. J is TRBJ2-7 and V is TRBV7-9, with 9 positions matching TRBD1. Germline CDR1 and CDR2: SEHNR and FQNEAQ (reference sequence). This CDR3 spans 14 amino acids. V shed 1 base, J shed 3 bases, and the junction held 1 base outside the gene matches. This CDR3 reads CASSLGTGVYEQYF. DNA of the CDR3: TGTGCCAGCAGCTTAGGGACAGGGGTCTACGAGCAGTACTTC.

V usage is TRBV29-1 and J usage is TRBJ1-5; 12 nucleotides line up with TRBD1. With 5 bases clipped from V and 8 bases from J, the junction kept 4 bases outside the gene matches. The germline V gene encodes CDR1 SQVTM and CDR2 ANQGSEA. The CDR3 covers 13 residues. The CDR3 sequence is CSVTGQGAEPQHF. CDR3 sequence (DNA): TGCAGCGTTACGGGACAGGGGGCCGAGCCCCAGCATTTT.

V is TRBV20-1 and J is TRBJ2-1, with no clear D. The length of the CDR3 is 12 residues. Germline CDR1 DFQATT, CDR2 SNEGSKA (reference sequence). The V and J ends lost 5 bases and 7 bases respectively, with 12 bases between them. The CDR3: CSAGRTGNEQFF. In DNA, the CDR3 is TGCAGTGCTGGTAGAACTGGGAATGAGCAGTTCTTC.

CDR3 loop: CASSYSGTAFRNTIYF. In nucleotides, the CDR3 is TGTGCCAGCTCATACTCCGGGACAGCCTTTCGAAACACCATATATTTT. The gene calls are TRBV18 and TRBJ1-3, with 7 bases lining up with TRBD1. Germline lookup yields CDR1 KGHSH and CDR2 LQKENI. CDR3 length equals 16 residues. Losses at the gene ends were 5 bases for V and 5 bases for J; bases not matched to a gene: 12.

In its sample, this clonotype was seen a few times. The chain links TRBV5-5 to TRBJ2-7; maybe TRBD1 (5 bases). Deletions cut 4 bases from V and 4 bases from J, with 9 bases between. CDR1 and CDR2 from the germline V gene are SGHKS and YYEKEE (reference sequence). The CDR3 length is 12 residues. CDR3 amino acids: CASSEQVYEQYF. CDR3 bases: TGTGCCAGCAGCGAACAGGTGTACGAGCAGTACTTC.

This clonotype was detected a few times. The V gene is TRBV5-6, the J gene TRBJ2-1; D remains ambiguous. Trimming removed 5 bases from V and 8 bases from J, with 8 bases in between. The length of the CDR3 is 11 residues. Germline lookup yields CDR1 SGHDT and CDR2 YYEEEE. CDR3 sequence reads: CASSRMHEQFF. In DNA form, the CDR3 reads TGTGCCAGCAGTCGGATGCATGAGCAGTTCTTC.